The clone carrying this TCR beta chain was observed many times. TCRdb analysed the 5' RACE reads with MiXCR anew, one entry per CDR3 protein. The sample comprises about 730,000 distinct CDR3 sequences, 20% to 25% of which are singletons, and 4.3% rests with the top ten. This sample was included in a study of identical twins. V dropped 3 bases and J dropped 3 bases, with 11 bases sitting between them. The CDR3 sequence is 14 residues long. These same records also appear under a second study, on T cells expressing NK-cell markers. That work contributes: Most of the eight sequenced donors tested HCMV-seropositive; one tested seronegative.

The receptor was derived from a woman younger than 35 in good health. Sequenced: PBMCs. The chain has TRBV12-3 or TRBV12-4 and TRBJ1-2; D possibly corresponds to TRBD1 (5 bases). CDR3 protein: CASSLGGGDYGYTF. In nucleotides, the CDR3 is TGTGCCAGCAGTTTGGGCGGGGGAGACTATGGCTACACCTTC.